Following are 11 T cell receptor beta chains from one sample sequenced in a study of T cells after yellow fever vaccination. TCRdb re-called the 5' RACE reads through MiXCR, storing one row per CDR3 protein. This table holds roughly 400,000 distinct CDR3 sequences, around 20% found once. Here the sequenced sample was PBMCs, taken before the yellow fever booster vaccination. These receptors all stem from a young man who received the YFV17D yellow fever vaccine.

This clonotype was observed a few times. This sequence joins TRBV30 and TRBJ1-2, with 9 positions matching TRBD1. After removal of 3 bases from V and 3 bases from J, the junction contained 5 bases not matched to a gene. CDR1 and CDR2 (germline): GTSNPN, SVGIG (reference sequence). The CDR3 runs 14 residues. CDR3 nucleotide sequence: TGTGCCTGGAGGCGGGACAGGGTGGACTATGGCTACACCTTC. It codes for CAWRRDRVDYGYTF.

This clonotype occurred many times. The chain couples TRBV4-1 to TRBJ2-7; maybe TRBD2 (5 bases). The ends were cut back, 0 bases at V and 0 bases at J, with 15 bases in the middle. CDR3 length equals 17 residues. Germline V gene lookup returns CDR1 MGHRA and CDR2 YSYEKL. The DNA of the CDR3 is TGCGCCAGCAGCCAAGAGTGGACCAGCGGTAGCTCCTACGAGCAGTACTTC. Translation: CASSQEWTSGSSYEQYF.

The V gene is TRBV3-2, the J gene TRBJ2-3; the table's D call, TRBD2, has no DNA check behind it. TRBV3-2 is labeled a pseudogene. The CDR3 length is 15 residues. The CDR3 bases are TGTGCCAGCAGCCGGCGGGGTAGTGGCACAGATACGCAGTATTTT. Translation gives CASSRRGSGTDTQYF.

This clonotype was observed a handful of times. The rearrangement joins TRBV6-2 or TRBV6-3 to TRBJ2-1; 8 positions agree with TRBD1. This CDR3 has 13 residues. Germline values: CDR1 MNHEY, CDR2 SVGEGT. J lost 7 bases, V lost 7 bases, and 6 bases had no gene match. The CDR3: CASKRQGRNEQFF. The CDR3 DNA reads TGTGCCAGCAAGAGACAGGGGAGGAATGAGCAGTTCTTC.

This clonotype was seen only a few times. The CDR3, as DNA: TGCGCCAGCAGCCCCCCCCCCCTGAACACCGGGGAGCTGTTTTTT. It specifies CASSPPPLNTGELFF. This sequence joins TRBV5-1 and TRBJ2-2; the D is unclear. This CDR3 comprises 15 residues. Germline V CDR1 and CDR2: SGHRS, YFSETQ. The V and J ends lost 4 bases and 1 base respectively, with 11 bases between them.

The sample holds many counts of this clonotype. This rearrangement joins TRBV5-1 to TRBJ2-7, with 7 bases matching TRBD1. Germline lookup yields CDR1 SGHRS and CDR2 YFSETQ. Trimming at V came to 1 base and at J to 6 bases, leaving 13 bases not matched to a gene. This CDR3 has 16 amino acids. CDR3 sequence reads: CASSLFSSPTGVEQYF. DNA for the CDR3: TGCGCCAGCAGCTTGTTCTCCTCGCCCACAGGGGTCGAGCAGTACTTC.

The V call is TRBV6-1, the J call TRBJ1-1; D may be TRBD1 (6 bases). The germline V gene has CDR1 MNHNS and CDR2 SASEGT. The V gene lost 7 bases and the J gene lost 7 bases, with 13 bases spanning the gap. The CDR3 has 12 residues. DNA of the CDR3: TGTGCCAGCAAGTTCTGGGACATTGAAGCTTTCTTT. Its protein product is CASKFWDIEAFF.

The chain recombines TRBV5-6 with TRBJ2-5; 10 nucleotides align to TRBD1. This CDR3 contains 16 residues. V was pared by 1 base and J by 5 bases, with 8 bases of the junction left unmatched. Germline V lookup: CDR1 SGHDT, CDR2 YYEEEE. The DNA of the CDR3 is TGTGCCAGCAGCTTGAAGGGACAGGGGATCGTGGAGACCCAGTACTTC. This gives the protein CASSLKGQGIVETQYF. The whole variable domain, remainder taken from reference TRBV5-6 and TRBJ2-5, is DAGVTQSPTHLIKTRGQQVTLRCSPKSGHDTVSWYQQALGQGPQFIFQYYEEEERQRGNFPDRFSGHQFPNYSSELNVNALLLGDSALYLCASSLKGQGIVETQYFGPGTRLLVL.

This clonotype was seen a handful of times. The chain is built from TRBV5-1 and TRBJ2-5, with D possibly matching TRBD1 (5 bases). Trimming removed 1 base from V and 3 bases from J, with 10 bases in between. Germline CDR1 SGHRS, CDR2 YFSETQ. The CDR3 totals 14 residues. CDR3 sequence reads: CASSLTRAEETQYF. The DNA of the CDR3 is TGCGCCAGCAGCTTGACCAGGGCTGAAGAGACCCAGTACTTC.

There are a few counts of this clonotype. The V and J genes are TRBV5-1 and TRBJ2-3; 12 positions agree with TRBD2. CDR1 and CDR2 (germline): SGHRS, YFSETQ. J gave up 0 bases and V 4 bases, and 9 bases lay outside the gene matches. The CDR3 has 18 amino acids. In DNA, the CDR3 is TGCGCCAGCAGCATCGGACTAGCGGGGCTAGCAAGCACAGATACGCAGTATTTT. This encodes CASSIGLAGLASTDTQYF.

The J gene is TRBJ2-1, the V gene TRBV12-3 or TRBV12-4; 8 bases agree with TRBD2. Unmatched junction bases numbered 2, after V lost 1 base and J lost 3 bases. The CDR3 extends over 15 amino acids. The CDR3 DNA reads TGTGCCAGCAGTTTAGAGGGACTAGTCTACAATGAGCAGTTCTTC. It specifies CASSLEGLVYNEQFF.